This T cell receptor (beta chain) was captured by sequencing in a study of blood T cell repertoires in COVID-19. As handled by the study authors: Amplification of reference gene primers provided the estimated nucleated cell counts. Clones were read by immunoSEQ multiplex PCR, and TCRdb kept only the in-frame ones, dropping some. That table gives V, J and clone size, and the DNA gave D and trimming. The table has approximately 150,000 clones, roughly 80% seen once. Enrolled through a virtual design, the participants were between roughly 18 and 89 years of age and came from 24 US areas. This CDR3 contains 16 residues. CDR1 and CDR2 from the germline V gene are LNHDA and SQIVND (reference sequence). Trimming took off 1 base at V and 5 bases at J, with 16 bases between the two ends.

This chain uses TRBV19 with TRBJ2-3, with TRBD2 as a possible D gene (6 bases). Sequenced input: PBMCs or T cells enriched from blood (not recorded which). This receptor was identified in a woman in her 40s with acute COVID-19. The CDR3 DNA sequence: TGTGCCAGTAGTATAGGGATGTCGGGAGTCGGAGATACGCAGTATTTT. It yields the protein CASSIGMSGVGDTQYF.